Listed below are T cell receptor beta chains from one sample, sequenced in a study of vaccination effects on CD4 cells after COVID-19. These receptors lack a known antigen. The assay was immunoSEQ multiplex PCR, and TCRdb's table has in-frame clones only and misses some. The sample contains some 17,000 clones, 76% of which appear only once. Sequenced here: CD4+ T cells from PBMCs cultured with SARS-CoV-2 spike peptides, sampled after COVID-19 vaccination. These receptors were taken from a human donor who had a prior SARS-CoV-2 infection. The CDR3 runs from the conserved cysteine through the conserved F or W. Each record gives: CDR3 protein, CDR3 DNA, D gene, V gene, clone size, J gene. A D gene is named only where the DNA matches it firmly. Size tells how often a clone was seen (once, few, many) or the class of an expanded clone, and some rows leave it out.

CDR3aa: CASSSGLAGRETQYF
CDR3nt: TGTGCCAGCAGCTCGGGACTAGCGGGGAGGGAGACCCAGTACTTC
d_gene: TRBD2
v_gene: TRBV5-4
abundance: .
j_gene: TRBJ2-5

CDR3aa: CASSARASNTEAFF
CDR3nt: TGTGCCAGCAGCGCCCGGGCTTCGAACACTGAAGCTTTCTTT
d_gene: .
v_gene: TRBV9
abundance: .
j_gene: TRBJ1-1

CDR3aa: CATSPRTSGSYEQYF
CDR3nt: TGTGCCACCAGCCCCCGGACTAGCGGCTCCTACGAGCAGTACTTC
d_gene: TRBD2
v_gene: TRBV15
abundance: .
j_gene: TRBJ2-7

CDR3aa: CASSLIGTSGSPLHF
CDR3nt: TGTGCCAGCAGCTTAATCGGGACCTCGGGGTCACCCCTCCACTTT
d_gene: .
v_gene: TRBV7-3
abundance: .
j_gene: TRBJ1-6

CDR3aa: CASSPMGTGFTEAFF
CDR3nt: TGTGCCAGCAGCCCAATGGGGACAGGGTTCACTGAAGCTTTCTTT
d_gene: TRBD1
v_gene: TRBV11-2
abundance: medium-sized
j_gene: TRBJ1-1

CDR3aa: CACRTEYNSPLHF
CDR3nt: TGTGCCTGCAGGACGGAGTATAATTCACCCCTCCACTTT
d_gene: .
v_gene: TRBV30
abundance: .
j_gene: TRBJ1-6

CDR3aa: CASSVWGGDPYNEQFF
CDR3nt: TGTGCCAGCAGCGTTTGGGGGGGCGATCCTTACAATGAGCAGTTCTTC
d_gene: .
v_gene: TRBV9
abundance: .
j_gene: TRBJ2-1

CDR3aa: CASSRQRLYEQYF
CDR3nt: TGTGCCAGCAGTCGACAGCGACTCTACGAGCAGTACTTC
d_gene: .
v_gene: TRBV12-3/TRBV12-4
abundance: .
j_gene: TRBJ2-7

CDR3aa: CASSLDRGNTIYF
CDR3nt: TGTGCCAGCAGCCTTGACAGGGGGAACACCATATATTTT
d_gene: TRBD1
v_gene: TRBV7-9
abundance: few
j_gene: TRBJ1-3

CDR3aa: CASSPSTFYNEQFF
CDR3nt: TGTGCCAGCTCACCATCCACATTCTACAATGAGCAGTTCTTC
d_gene: .
v_gene: TRBV18
abundance: .
j_gene: TRBJ2-1

CDR3aa: CASQRLAGYNEQFF
CDR3nt: TGTGCCAGTCAACGACTAGCTGGTTACAATGAGCAGTTCTTC
d_gene: TRBD2
v_gene: TRBV19
abundance: .
j_gene: TRBJ2-1

CDR3aa: CASSLSLNEKLFF
CDR3nt: TGTGCCAGCAGCTTAAGCCTTAATGAAAAACTGTTTTTT
d_gene: .
v_gene: TRBV7-6
abundance: .
j_gene: TRBJ1-4

CDR3aa: CASSLAGSYYEQYF
CDR3nt: TGTGCCAGCAGTTTAGCGGGCTCGTACTACGAGCAGTACTTC
d_gene: .
v_gene: TRBV28
abundance: .
j_gene: TRBJ2-7

CDR3aa: CASSQAWRGTGANVLTF
CDR3nt: TGTGCCAGCAGCCAAGCCTGGAGGGGAACTGGGGCCAACGTCCTGACTTTC
d_gene: .
v_gene: TRBV3-1/TRBV3-2
abundance: .
j_gene: TRBJ2-6

CDR3aa: CASSRTKSGTGELFF
CDR3nt: TGTGCCAGCAGCCGCACCAAGTCAGGGACCGGGGAGCTGTTTTTT
d_gene: .
v_gene: TRBV7-2
abundance: .
j_gene: TRBJ2-2

CDR3aa: CASSFGRASTDTQYF
CDR3nt: TGTGCCAGCAGCTTTGGCAGGGCGAGCACAGATACGCAGTATTTT
d_gene: .
v_gene: TRBV11-3
abundance: .
j_gene: TRBJ2-3

CDR3aa: CSARIGPRQYF
CDR3nt: TGCAGTGCTAGAATCGGGCCGAGGCAGTACTTC
d_gene: .
v_gene: TRBV20-1
abundance: .
j_gene: TRBJ2-7

CDR3aa: CATSRSRNNEQFF
CDR3nt: TGTGCCACCAGCAGGTCCAGAAACAATGAGCAGTTCTTC
d_gene: .
v_gene: TRBV15
abundance: .
j_gene: TRBJ2-1

CDR3aa: CASSTGTSGMYEQFF
CDR3nt: TGTGCCAGCAGCACAGGGACTAGCGGGATGTATGAGCAGTTCTTC
d_gene: TRBD2
v_gene: TRBV9
abundance: .
j_gene: TRBJ2-1

CDR3aa: CASSLMAGGNTEAFF
CDR3nt: TGTGCCAGCAGCTTAATGGCAGGGGGGAACACTGAAGCTTTCTTT
d_gene: TRBD1
v_gene: TRBV7-3
abundance: .
j_gene: TRBJ1-1

CDR3aa: CASSSRYYEQYF
CDR3nt: TGTGCCAGCAGCTCACGGTACTACGAGCAGTACTTC
d_gene: .
v_gene: TRBV7-2
abundance: .
j_gene: TRBJ2-7

CDR3aa: CASSLAGGRGETQYF
CDR3nt: TGTGCCAGCAGCTTGGCGGGGGGGCGGGGAGAGACCCAGTACTTC
d_gene: TRBD2
v_gene: TRBV5-4
abundance: .
j_gene: TRBJ2-5

CDR3aa: CASSSKPGQGNTGELFF
CDR3nt: TGTGCCAGCAGCTCCAAGCCGGGACAGGGGAACACCGGGGAGCTGTTTTTT
d_gene: TRBD1
v_gene: TRBV7-2
abundance: .
j_gene: TRBJ2-2

CDR3aa: CASSQDEGPRTLGLGTEAFF
CDR3nt: TGTGCCAGCAGCCAAGACGAGGGGCCCAGGACCCTAGGCCTGGGCACTGAAGCTTTCTTT
d_gene: .
v_gene: TRBV4-2
abundance: .
j_gene: TRBJ1-1

CDR3aa: CASSPDGRSVEQYF
CDR3nt: TGTGCCAGCTCACCGGATGGGCGTTCGGTCGAGCAGTACTTC
d_gene: .
v_gene: TRBV18
abundance: .
j_gene: TRBJ2-7

CDR3aa: CASSYDQPEAFF
CDR3nt: TGTGCCAGCAGTTACGACCAACCTGAAGCTTTCTTT
d_gene: .
v_gene: TRBV6-6
abundance: few
j_gene: TRBJ1-1

CDR3aa: CASSPYSFATGAEQYF
CDR3nt: TGTGCCAGCTCACCGTACTCGTTTGCGACAGGGGCCGAGCAGTACTTC
d_gene: TRBD1
v_gene: TRBV18
abundance: .
j_gene: TRBJ2-7